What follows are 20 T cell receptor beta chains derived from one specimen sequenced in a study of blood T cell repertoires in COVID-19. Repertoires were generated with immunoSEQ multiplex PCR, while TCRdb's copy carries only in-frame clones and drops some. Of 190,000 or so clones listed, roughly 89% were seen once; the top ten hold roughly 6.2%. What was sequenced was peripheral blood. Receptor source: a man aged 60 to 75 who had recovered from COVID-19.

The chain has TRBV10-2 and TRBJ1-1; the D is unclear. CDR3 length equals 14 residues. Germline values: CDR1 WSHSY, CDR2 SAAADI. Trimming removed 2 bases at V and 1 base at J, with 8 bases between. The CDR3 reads CASSEGLWNTEAFF. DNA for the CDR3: TGCGCCAGCAGTGAGGGCCTGTGGAACACTGAAGCTTTCTTT.

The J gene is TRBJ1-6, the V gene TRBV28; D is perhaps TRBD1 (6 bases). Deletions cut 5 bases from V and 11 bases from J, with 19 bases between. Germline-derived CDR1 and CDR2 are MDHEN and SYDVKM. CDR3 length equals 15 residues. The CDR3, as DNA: TGTGCCAGCAGTCCGACAGGCGGTATTAAGACACCCCTCCACTTT. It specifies CASSPTGGIKTPLHF.

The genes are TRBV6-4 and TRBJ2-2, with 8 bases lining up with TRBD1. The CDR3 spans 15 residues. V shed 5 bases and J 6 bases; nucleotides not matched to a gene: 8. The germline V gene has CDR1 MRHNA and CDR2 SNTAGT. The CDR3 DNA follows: TGTGCCAGCAGTACCTTTGGACAGGGCCCCGGGGAGCTGTTTTTT. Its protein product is CASSTFGQGPGELFF.

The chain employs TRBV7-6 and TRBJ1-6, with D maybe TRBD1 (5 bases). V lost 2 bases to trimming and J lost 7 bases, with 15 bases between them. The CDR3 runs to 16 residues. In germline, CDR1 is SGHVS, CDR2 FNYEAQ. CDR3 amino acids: CASSLNGPRGNSPLHF. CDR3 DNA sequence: TGTGCCAGCAGCTTAAACGGCCCCCGGGGGAATTCACCCCTCCACTTT.

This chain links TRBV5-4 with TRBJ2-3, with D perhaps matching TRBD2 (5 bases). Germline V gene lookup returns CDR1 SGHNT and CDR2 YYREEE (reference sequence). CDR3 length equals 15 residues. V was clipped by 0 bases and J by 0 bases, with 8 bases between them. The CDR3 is CASSLAGDSTDTQYF. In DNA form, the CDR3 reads TGTGCCAGCAGCTTGGCCGGGGATAGCACAGATACGCAGTATTTT.

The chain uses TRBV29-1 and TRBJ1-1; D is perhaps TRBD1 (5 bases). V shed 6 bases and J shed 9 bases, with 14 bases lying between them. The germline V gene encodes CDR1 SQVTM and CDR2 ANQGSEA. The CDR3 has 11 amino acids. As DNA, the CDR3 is TGCAGCGTGGGGGGGGAGACCAAAGCTTTCTTT. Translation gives CSVGGETKAFF.

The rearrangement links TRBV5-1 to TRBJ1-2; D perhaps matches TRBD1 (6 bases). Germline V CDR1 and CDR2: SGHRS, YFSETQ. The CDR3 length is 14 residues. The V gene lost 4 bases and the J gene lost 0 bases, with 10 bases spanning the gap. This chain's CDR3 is CASSMGHTNYGYTF. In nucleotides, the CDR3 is TGCGCCAGCAGCATGGGACATACTAACTATGGCTACACCTTC.

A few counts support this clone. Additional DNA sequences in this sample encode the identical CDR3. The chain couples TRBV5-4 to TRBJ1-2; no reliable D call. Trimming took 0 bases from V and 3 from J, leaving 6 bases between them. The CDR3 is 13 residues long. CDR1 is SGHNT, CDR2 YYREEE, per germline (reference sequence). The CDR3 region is CASSLDRDYGYTF. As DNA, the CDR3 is TGTGCCAGCAGCTTGGACAGAGACTATGGCTACACCTTC.

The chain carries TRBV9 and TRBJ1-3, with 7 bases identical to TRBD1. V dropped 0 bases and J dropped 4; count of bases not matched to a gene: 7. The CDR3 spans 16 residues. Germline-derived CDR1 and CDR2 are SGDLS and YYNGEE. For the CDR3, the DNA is TGTGCCAGCAGCGTAGAAGGGGGCGCGAGGGGAAACACCATATATTTT. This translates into CASSVEGGARGNTIYF.

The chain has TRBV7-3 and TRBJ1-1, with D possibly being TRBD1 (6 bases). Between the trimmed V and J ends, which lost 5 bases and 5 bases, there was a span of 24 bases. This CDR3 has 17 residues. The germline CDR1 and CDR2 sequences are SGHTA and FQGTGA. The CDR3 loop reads CASSQTGITGGRTEAFF. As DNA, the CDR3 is TGTGCCAGCAGCCAGACAGGTATCACGGGGGGCAGGACTGAAGCTTTCTTT.

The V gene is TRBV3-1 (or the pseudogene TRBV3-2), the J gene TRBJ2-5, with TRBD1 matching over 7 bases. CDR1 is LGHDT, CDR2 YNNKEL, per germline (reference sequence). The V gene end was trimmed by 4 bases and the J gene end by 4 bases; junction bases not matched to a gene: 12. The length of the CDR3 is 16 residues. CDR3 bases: TGTGCCAGCAGCCTCACAGGGGCGCTGGGGATAGAGACCCAGTACTTC. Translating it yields CASSLTGALGIETQYF.

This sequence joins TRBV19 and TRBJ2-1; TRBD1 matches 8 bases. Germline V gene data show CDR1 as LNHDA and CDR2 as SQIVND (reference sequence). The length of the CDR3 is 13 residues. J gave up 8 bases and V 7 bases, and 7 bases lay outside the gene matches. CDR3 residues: CASTRTGRDEQFF. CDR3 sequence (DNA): TGTGCCAGTACCCGGACAGGGCGCGATGAGCAGTTCTTC.

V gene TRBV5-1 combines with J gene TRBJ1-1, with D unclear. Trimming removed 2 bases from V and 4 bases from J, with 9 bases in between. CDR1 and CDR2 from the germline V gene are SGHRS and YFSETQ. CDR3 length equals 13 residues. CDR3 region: CASSFRSGTEAFF. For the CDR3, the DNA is TGCGCCAGCAGCTTCAGAAGCGGCACTGAAGCTTTCTTT.

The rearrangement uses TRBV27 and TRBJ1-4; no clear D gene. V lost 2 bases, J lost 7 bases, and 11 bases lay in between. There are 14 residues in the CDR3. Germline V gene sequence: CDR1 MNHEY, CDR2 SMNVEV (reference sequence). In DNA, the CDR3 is TGTGCCAGCAGTTTAATTATGGGAGGTGAAAAACTGTTTTTT. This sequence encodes CASSLIMGGEKLFF.

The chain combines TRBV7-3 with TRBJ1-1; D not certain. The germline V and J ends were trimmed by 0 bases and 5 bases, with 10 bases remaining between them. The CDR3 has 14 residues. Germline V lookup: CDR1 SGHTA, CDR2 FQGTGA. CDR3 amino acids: CASSLTPSGTEAFF. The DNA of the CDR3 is TGTGCCAGCAGCTTAACCCCCTCGGGAACTGAAGCTTTCTTT.

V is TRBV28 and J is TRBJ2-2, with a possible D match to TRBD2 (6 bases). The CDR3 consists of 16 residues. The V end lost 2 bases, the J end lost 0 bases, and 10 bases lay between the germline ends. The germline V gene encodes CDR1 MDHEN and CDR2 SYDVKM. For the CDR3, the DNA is TGTGCCAGCAGTTTAGGGGGGTTTCCGAACACCGGGGAGCTGTTTTTT. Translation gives CASSLGGFPNTGELFF.

The CDR3 DNA is TGTGCCAGCAGTTCCCCGGGTATGACGTTTCGGCAGTACTTC. It yields the protein CASSSPGMTFRQYF. The chain employs TRBV6-5 and TRBJ2-7; no definite D call. V was pared by 4 bases and J by 9 bases, with 19 bases between. Looked up from germline, CDR1 is MNHEY and CDR2 is SVGAGI. The CDR3 runs 14 residues.

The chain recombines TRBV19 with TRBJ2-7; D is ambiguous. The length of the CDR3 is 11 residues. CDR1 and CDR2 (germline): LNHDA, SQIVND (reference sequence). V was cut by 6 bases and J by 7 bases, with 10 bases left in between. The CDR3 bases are TGTGCCAGTAGCCACTTGTGGGAGCAGTACTTC. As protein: CASSHLWEQYF.

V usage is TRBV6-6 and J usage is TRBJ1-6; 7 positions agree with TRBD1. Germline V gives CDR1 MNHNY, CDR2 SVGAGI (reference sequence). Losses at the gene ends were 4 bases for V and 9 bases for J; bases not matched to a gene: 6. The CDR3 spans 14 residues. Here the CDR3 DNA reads TGTGCCAGCAGTTCGGGACAGTTAGGTTCACCCCTCCACTTT. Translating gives CASSSGQLGSPLHF.

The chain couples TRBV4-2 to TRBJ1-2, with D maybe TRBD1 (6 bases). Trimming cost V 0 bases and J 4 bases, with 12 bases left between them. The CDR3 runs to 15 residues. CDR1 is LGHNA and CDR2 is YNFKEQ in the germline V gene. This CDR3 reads CASSQDPQGSYGYTF. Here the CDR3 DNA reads TGTGCCAGCAGCCAAGATCCCCAGGGGAGCTATGGCTACACCTTC.